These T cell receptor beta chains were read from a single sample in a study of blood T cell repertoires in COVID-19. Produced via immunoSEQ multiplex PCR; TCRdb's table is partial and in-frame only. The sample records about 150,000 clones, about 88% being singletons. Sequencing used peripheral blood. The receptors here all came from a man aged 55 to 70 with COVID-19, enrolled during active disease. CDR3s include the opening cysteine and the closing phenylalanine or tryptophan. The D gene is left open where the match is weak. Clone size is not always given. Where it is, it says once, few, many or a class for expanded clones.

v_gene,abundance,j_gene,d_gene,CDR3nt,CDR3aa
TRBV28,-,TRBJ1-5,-,TGTGCCAGCAGTCCTCCTCAGGGGAGTAGCAATCAGCCCCAGCATTTT,CASSPPQGSSNQPQHF
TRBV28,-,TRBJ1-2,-,TGTGCCAGCTTGTATACGGGGTATGGCTACACCTTC,CASLYTGYGYTF
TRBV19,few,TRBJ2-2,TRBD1,TGTGCCAGTACCTTGACAGGGGGTATAGGGGAGCTGTTTTTT,CASTLTGGIGELFF
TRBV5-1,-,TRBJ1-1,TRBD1,TGCGCCAGCGGCATCGACAGGGTAGACACTGAAGCTTTCTTT,CASGIDRVDTEAFF
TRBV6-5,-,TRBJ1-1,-,TGTGCCAGCAGTTACTCGATAGGTTTGGGAGAGACTGAAGCTTTCTTT,CASSYSIGLGETEAFF
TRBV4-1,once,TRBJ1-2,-,TGCGCCAGCAGTGCAGGTTTAAACTATGGCTACACCTTC,CASSAGLNYGYTF
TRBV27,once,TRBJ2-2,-,TGTGCCAGCTATCCAGGGCCCAGGGGCACCGGGGAGCTGTTTTTT,CASYPGPRGTGELFF
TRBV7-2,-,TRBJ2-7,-,TGTGCCAGCAGCTTAGTCTGGCCGAGGGGGGGAACCTCCTACGAGCAGTACTTC,CASSLVWPRGGTSYEQYF
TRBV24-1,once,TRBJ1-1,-,TGTGCCACCAGTGGGGGGGGGAGCACTGAAGCTTTCTTT,CATSGGGSTEAFF
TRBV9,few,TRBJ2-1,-,TGTGCCAGCACCCGGTCGGGGGAAAATGAGCAGTTCTTC,CASTRSGENEQFF
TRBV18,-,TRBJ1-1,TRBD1,TGTGCCAGCTCCCTCGGACAGGGACAGAACACTGAAGCTTTCTTT,CASSLGQGQNTEAFF
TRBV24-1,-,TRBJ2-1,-,TGTGCCACCAGTGACCCGCACCGGGACAAGACCTACAATGAGCAGTTCTTC,CATSDPHRDKTYNEQFF
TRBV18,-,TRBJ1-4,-,TGTGCCAGCTCCCGCGGGACCGCTGCAACTAATGAAAAACTGTTTTTT,CASSRGTAATNEKLFF
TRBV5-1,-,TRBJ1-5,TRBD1,TGCGCCAGCAGCTCCGGGACAGGGGCAAATCAGCCCCAGCATTTT,CASSSGTGANQPQHF
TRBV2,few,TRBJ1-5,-,TGTGCCAGCAACAGACAGCCTCAAGGGGTCGATCAGCCCCAGCATTTT,CASNRQPQGVDQPQHF
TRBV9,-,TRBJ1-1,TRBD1,TGTGCCAGCAGCGCCGCCGTGACAGGGCCCACTGAAGCTTTCTTT,CASSAAVTGPTEAFF